A selection of T cell receptor beta chains follows, all from one sample in a study of blood T cell repertoires in COVID-19. The protocol was immunoSEQ multiplex PCR, while the TCRdb copy is restricted to in-frame clones and leaves out a portion. The sample carries 150,000 to 200,000 clones, approximately 92% recorded once. Sequenced material: peripheral blood. Every receptor here comes from a man in his fifties with acute or convalescent COVID-19. CDR3s include the opening cysteine and the closing phenylalanine or tryptophan. D genes are given only for firm matches.

j_call d_call v_call cdr3_length cdr3_aa cdr3_nt
TRBJ1-3 - TRBV5-1 14 CASSMGYSGNTIYF TGCGCCAGCAGCATGGGCTACTCTGGAAACACCATATATTTT
TRBJ1-1 - TRBV5-1 14 CASSLGWEGTEAFF TGCGCCAGCAGCTTGGGCTGGGAGGGGACTGAAGCTTTCTTT
TRBJ2-2 TRBD1 TRBV27 15 CASSLWTGTTGELFF TGTGCCAGCAGTTTATGGACAGGGACCACCGGGGAGCTGTTTTTT
TRBJ2-7 - TRBV5-1 14 CASSFSTGPYEQYF TGCGCCAGCAGCTTCTCTACAGGCCCCTACGAGCAGTACTTC
TRBJ2-1 - TRBV20-1 11 CSARTDNEQFF TGCAGTGCACGGACTGACAATGAGCAGTTCTTC
TRBJ1-1 - TRBV30 13 CAWTSFGWTEAFF TGTGCCTGGACCTCGTTCGGGTGGACTGAAGCTTTCTTT
TRBJ2-5 TRBD1 TRBV7-2 14 CASSPQTGSETQYF TGTGCCAGCAGCCCACAGACAGGGTCGGAGACCCAGTACTTC
TRBJ2-5 - TRBV6-2/TRBV6-3 14 CASSRGGTGETQYF TGTGCCAGCAGTCGCGGGGGCACGGGAGAGACCCAGTACTTC
TRBJ1-2 TRBD1 TRBV7-9 16 CASSLSKRQGSYGYTF TGTGCCAGCAGCCTAAGCAAGAGACAGGGGTCCTATGGCTACACCTTC
TRBJ2-3 - TRBV7-9 15 CASSPPVAVTDTQYF TGTGCCAGCAGCCCCCCGGTAGCGGTCACAGATACGCAGTATTTT
TRBJ2-1 - TRBV4-2 13 CASSQDLGNEQFF TGTGCCAGCAGCCAAGATCTCGGGAATGAGCAGTTCTTC
TRBJ1-4 - TRBV4-1 16 CASSQAATPTNEKLFF TGCGCCAGCAGCCAAGCTGCGACACCAACTAATGAAAAACTGTTTTTT
TRBJ2-5 - TRBV14 12 CASSQDSRRTYF TGTGCCAGCAGCCAAGATTCTCGTAGAACCTACTTC
TRBJ2-2 - TRBV6-4 14 CASSPRAVTGELFF TGTGCCAGCAGTCCCAGGGCGGTCACCGGGGAGCTGTTTTTT